The next 30 T cell receptor beta chains were all read from a single sample in a study of identical twins. MiXCR, applied by TCRdb to the 5' RACE reads, yields one record per CDR3 protein. The sample lists a few hundred thousand distinct CDR3 sequences; under 9% were seen once. The sample was also linked to a second study, of yellow fever vaccine responses in identical twins.

The material sequenced was memory (CD45RO+) T cells sorted from blood. The source of these receptors is a woman younger than 30 in good health.

This clonotype was seen many times. The V call is TRBV9, the J call TRBJ2-7, with 9 positions matching TRBD2. The V and J ends lost 3 bases and 3 bases, in that order; junction bases with no gene match: 7. Germline CDR1 is SGDLS and CDR2 is YYNGEE. The length of the CDR3 is 15 residues. The CDR3 is CASSGGAGGSYEQYF. CDR3 in DNA: TGTGCCAGCAGCGGAGGAGCGGGAGGTAGCTACGAGCAGTACTTC.

In this sample, this clonotype turned up many times. The chain couples TRBV18 to TRBJ2-3; 10 nucleotides line up with TRBD2. The CDR3 contains 16 residues. The germline gives CDR1 KGHSH, CDR2 LQKENI. V lost 3 bases, J lost 6 bases, and 9 bases stayed unmatched. CDR3 sequence reads: CASSPPGLAEGDTQYF. The DNA of the CDR3 is TGTGCCAGCTCACCCCCCGGACTAGCGGAGGGGGATACGCAGTATTTT.

This clonotype was observed a few times. V gene TRBV6-1 combines with J gene TRBJ2-7, with 7 bases that match TRBD2. This CDR3 spans 13 amino acids. The V and J ends lost 7 bases and 4 bases, in that order; junction bases with no gene match: 7. The V gene's germline CDR1 is MNHNS and CDR2 SASEGT. CDR3 sequence (DNA): TGTGCCAGCAAAGGAGCGGGGATGTACGAGCAGTACTTC. Protein: CASKGAGMYEQYF.

This clonotype was counted many times. The chain recombines TRBV4-1 with TRBJ2-7, with 11 bases aligning to TRBD2. CDR1 MGHRA and CDR2 YSYEKL come from the germline V gene. The length of the CDR3 is 18 residues. V shed 1 base, J shed 2 bases, and the junction held 10 bases outside the gene matches. CDR3 bases: TGCGCCAGCAGCCAAGGAATTTTGGGACTAGCGGCACCCTACGAGCAGTACGTC. Protein product: CASSQGILGLAAPYEQYV.

A few counts support this clonotype. This chain connects TRBV12-3 or TRBV12-4 to TRBJ2-3; D is perhaps TRBD1 (6 bases). V dropped 1 base and J dropped 2 bases, with 19 bases sitting between them. The CDR3 covers 18 residues. This CDR3 reads CASSLGLSRTATTDTQYF. For the CDR3, the DNA is TGTGCCAGCAGTTTAGGTCTGTCGCGGACAGCGACCACAGATACGCAGTATTTT.

The gene calls are TRBV5-1 and TRBJ1-2; perhaps TRBD1 as D (5 bases). This CDR3 is built from 13 residues. V was clipped by 6 bases and J by 3 bases, with 12 bases between them. Germline CDR1 is SGHRS and CDR2 is YFSETQ. CDR3 bases: TGCGCCAGCACCCCGGGACGGCACTATGGCTACACCTTC. Protein sequence: CASTPGRHYGYTF.

The chain carries TRBV20-1 and TRBJ2-1; no clear D gene. The germline gives CDR1 DFQATT, CDR2 SNEGSKA (reference sequence). The V gene lost 5 bases and the J gene lost 10 bases, with 9 bases spanning the gap. This CDR3 is built from 10 residues. In DNA, the CDR3 is TGCAGTGCTCCCTATCGAGAGCAGTTCTTC. Residues: CSAPYREQFF.

This clonotype was seen a handful of times. V is TRBV5-1 and J is TRBJ1-1; tentatively, D is TRBD1 (5 bases). The length of the CDR3 is 13 residues. Germline assignment: CDR1 SGHRS and CDR2 YFSETQ. Trimming stripped 4 bases from V and 5 bases from J, with 12 bases between. The CDR3 region is CASSPLDKTEAFF. CDR3 DNA: TGCGCCAGCAGCCCTTTGGACAAAACTGAAGCTTTCTTT.

The rearrangement links TRBV2 to TRBJ2-7; tentative D call: TRBD1 (5 bases). CDR1 is SNHLY, CDR2 FYNNEI, per germline. The CDR3 covers 13 residues. Trimming removed 7 bases from V and 3 bases from J, with 13 bases in between. DNA of the CDR3: TGTGCCAGCACTTACTCCAGGGACTACGAGCAGTACTTC. Translating it yields CASTYSRDYEQYF.

The chain combines TRBV5-1 with TRBJ2-3; no clear D. Germline V gene lookup returns CDR1 SGHRS and CDR2 YFSETQ. V lost 0 bases and J lost 0, with 8 bases in between. The CDR3 sequence is 15 residues long. The CDR3 sequence is CASSLGPTSTDTQYF. Here the CDR3 DNA reads TGCGCCAGCAGCTTGGGGCCGACTAGCACAGATACGCAGTATTTT.

The chain couples TRBV21-1 to TRBJ2-5; the DNA was not used to check the table's D call, TRBD2. TRBV21-1 is flagged as a pseudogene. The CDR3 is 18 amino acids. The CDR3 DNA follows: TGTGCCAGCAGCAGCCCGATACTGGGGGACTACAACCAAGAGACCCAGTACTTC. This sequence encodes CASSSPILGDYNQETQYF.

This clonotype was observed at least ten times. The V gene is TRBV15, the J gene TRBJ2-4; weak D call: TRBD2 (6 bases). The CDR3 totals 16 residues. V was cut by 0 bases and J by 1 base, with 10 bases left in between. From germline, CDR1 is LNHNV and CDR2 YYDKDF (reference sequence). CDR3 DNA sequence: TGTGCCACCAGCAGAGACGCGGGGTCGGCCAAAAACATTCAGTACTTC. Translated: CATSRDAGSAKNIQYF. Full variable domain (missing parts from reference TRBV15 and TRBJ2-4): DAMVIQNPRYQVTQFGKPVTLSCSQTLNHNVMYWYQQKSSQAPKLLFHYYDKDFNNEADTPDNFQSRRPNTSFCFLDIRSPGLGDTAMYLCATSRDAGSAKNIQYFGAGTRLSVL.

This clonotype has only a few counts. V usage is TRBV28 and J usage is TRBJ1-2, with 7 nucleotides matching TRBD1. The CDR3 length is 15 residues. The trim removed 5 bases at V and 3 bases at J, leaving 9 bases unmatched. CDR1 is MDHEN, CDR2 SYDVKM, per germline. The CDR3 is CASSLMRTGYYGYTF. CDR3 bases: TGTGCCAGCAGTCTAATGAGGACAGGATACTATGGCTACACCTTC.

The chain couples TRBV3-1 to TRBJ2-5; D remains ambiguous. This CDR3 is built from 14 residues. Germline assignment: CDR1 LGHDT and CDR2 YNNKEL (reference sequence). Trimming left V 1 base short and J 5 bases short, with 11 bases between. The CDR3 sequence: CASSQVRRRETQYF. The CDR3 nucleotides read TGTGCCAGCAGCCAAGTGAGAAGGCGGGAGACCCAGTACTTC.

This clonotype was detected many times. CDR3: CASSSVSGGLNTEAFF. CDR3 coding DNA: TGCGCCAGCAGCTCAGTTTCGGGGGGGTTGAACACTGAAGCTTTCTTT. This chain links TRBV4-1 with TRBJ1-1; possible D gene TRBD1, 5 bases. This CDR3 contains 16 residues. Trimming left V 5 bases short and J 0 bases short, with 16 bases between. In germline, CDR1 is MGHRA, CDR2 YSYEKL.

This clonotype was counted at least ten times. The chain is built from TRBV12-3 or TRBV12-4 and TRBJ2-2; 8 bases are shared with TRBD1. The CDR3 length is 13 residues. J was trimmed by 5 bases and V by 8 bases; bases with no gene match: 4. CDR3 protein: CASEQGVTGELFF. Written as DNA, the CDR3 is TGTGCCAGCGAACAGGGGGTGACCGGGGAGCTGTTTTTT.

This clonotype was found a few times. The chain joins TRBV7-9 to TRBJ2-7; 11 nucleotides agree with TRBD2. The junction had 9 bases not matched to a gene; V was cut back by 5 bases and J by 6 bases. CDR1 is SEHNR, CDR2 FQNEAQ, per germline (reference sequence). The CDR3 is 15 amino acids. CDR3 region: CASSPRTSGRGEQYF. The CDR3 nucleotides read TGTGCCAGCAGCCCACGTACTAGCGGGAGAGGCGAGCAGTACTTC.

The J gene is TRBJ1-5, the V gene TRBV5-5; maybe TRBD1 (5 bases). The CDR3 length is 14 residues. CDR1 SGHKS and CDR2 YYEKEE come from the germline V gene (reference sequence). V lost 1 base, J lost 3 bases, and 8 bases lay in between. This CDR3 is CASSLTRDNQPQHF. In DNA form, the CDR3 reads TGTGCCAGCAGCTTGACCAGGGACAATCAGCCCCAGCATTTT. Looking up the rest from reference TRBV5-5 and TRBJ1-5 gives the full variable domain: DAGVTQSPTHLIKTRGQQVTLRCSPISGHKSVSWYQQVLGQGPQFIFQYYEKEERGRGNFPDRFSARQFPNYSSELNVNALLLGDSALYLCASSLTRDNQPQHFGDGTRLSIL.

The rearrangement uses TRBV20-1 and TRBJ2-3, with D possibly being TRBD1 (6 bases). CDR3 length equals 14 residues. In germline, CDR1 is DFQATT, CDR2 SNEGSKA (reference sequence). V lost 5 bases and J lost 2, with 14 bases in between. The CDR3 here is CSAPTRGNTDTQYF. The CDR3, as DNA: TGCAGTGCTCCTACGAGGGGGAACACAGATACGCAGTATTTT.

This clonotype was counted many times. The gene calls are TRBV6-2 or TRBV6-3 and TRBJ1-1; the D is unclear. This CDR3 region has 14 residues. V was cut by 0 bases and J by 3 bases, with 8 bases left in between. Germline lookup yields CDR1 MNHEY and CDR2 SVGEGT. CDR3 amino acids: CASSYSGGYTEAFF. The CDR3 DNA reads as TGTGCCAGCAGTTACTCTGGTGGTTACACTGAAGCTTTCTTT.

A few counts support this clonotype. The chain uses TRBV12-3 or TRBV12-4 and TRBJ1-1; maybe TRBD1 (5 bases). This CDR3 contains 16 residues. The V gene lost 5 bases and the J gene lost 2 bases, with 18 bases spanning the gap. DNA for the CDR3: TGTGCCAGCAGTCAAAGTTACAGGTGGGGCAACACTGAAGCTTTCTTT. Its translation: CASSQSYRWGNTEAFF.

The chain combines TRBV6-1 with TRBJ1-6; the D is unclear. The V gene lost 7 bases and the J gene lost 0 bases, with 16 bases spanning the gap. The CDR3 consists of 17 residues. Germline CDR1 reads MNHNS; CDR2 reads SASEGT. The CDR3 DNA follows: TGTGCCAGCATGGACCCGGTCGGGAGCTCCTATAATTCACCCCTCCACTTT. Amino acid sequence: CASMDPVGSSYNSPLHF.

The chain combines TRBV20-1 with TRBJ1-5, with D maybe TRBD1 (5 bases). V was clipped by 6 bases and J by 4 bases, with 22 bases between them. The germline gives CDR1 DFQATT, CDR2 SNEGSKA (reference sequence). The CDR3 sequence is 16 residues long. CDR3 region: CSAPRGAFGLNQPQHF. The CDR3 nucleotides are TGCAGTGCCCCTCGAGGGGCGTTTGGGTTAAATCAGCCCCAGCATTTT.

The chain combines TRBV28 with TRBJ2-1, with 14 bases matching TRBD2. CDR1 MDHEN and CDR2 SYDVKM come from the germline V gene. The CDR3 is 16 residues long. J was trimmed by 8 bases and V by 5 bases; bases with no gene match: 8. The CDR3 DNA reads as TGTGCCAGCAGTGCCGGGACTAGCGGGAGTATTTATGAGCAGTTCTTC. Encoded protein: CASSAGTSGSIYEQFF.

In its sample, this clonotype was seen a few times. The chain is built from TRBV20-1 and TRBJ1-6; TRBD1 might be the D (5 bases). Germline CDR1 and CDR2: DFQATT and SNEGSKA (reference sequence). CDR3 size: 14 residues. V lost 4 bases, J lost 5 bases, and 12 bases lay in between. CDR3: CSATRQRNNSPLHF. As DNA, the CDR3 is TGCAGTGCTACAAGACAGCGGAATAATTCACCCCTCCACTTT.

This clonotype turned up a few times. The chain is built from TRBV6-2 or TRBV6-3 and TRBJ2-4, with D possibly TRBD2 on 5 matching bases. The CDR3 is 14 amino acids. Germline-derived CDR1 and CDR2 are MNHEY and SVGEGT. V was shortened by 5 bases and J by 8 bases, with 16 bases between the two germline ends. CDR3 sequence: CASSGREPQDIQYF. CDR3 nucleotide sequence: TGTGCCAGCAGTGGGAGAGAACCTCAGGACATTCAGTACTTC.

This sequence joins TRBV20-1 and TRBJ2-7; TRBD2 aligns across 8 bases. Losses at the gene ends were 6 bases for V and 6 bases for J; bases not matched to a gene: 16. The CDR3 has 15 residues. The germline V gene has CDR1 DFQATT and CDR2 SNEGSKA (reference sequence). CDR3 sequence: CSAPLGGGTFGEQYV. DNA of the CDR3: TGCAGTGCCCCCCTGGGCGGGGGGACCTTCGGCGAGCAGTACGTC.

This chain connects TRBV7-9 to TRBJ2-6; D may be TRBD1 (6 bases). The CDR3 contains 17 residues. Trimming removed 5 bases from V and 4 bases from J, with 18 bases in between. Germline loops: CDR1 SEHNR, CDR2 FQNEAQ (reference sequence). DNA for the CDR3: TGTGCCAGCAGCCACAAAGGGGGATCGGGAGGGGCCAACGTCCTGACTTTC. Protein: CASSHKGGSGGANVLTF.

This clonotype was observed at least ten times. The J gene is TRBJ2-1, the V gene TRBV6-4; no clear D. The V gene lost 0 bases and the J gene lost 4 bases, with 13 bases spanning the gap. The CDR3 has 16 amino acids. Germline CDR1 is MRHNA and CDR2 is SNTAGT. The DNA of the CDR3 is TGTGCCAGCAGTGACTCAGCGACAAAATCTTACAATGAGCAGTTCTTC. Translating gives CASSDSATKSYNEQFF.

The sample holds a few counts of this clonotype. The gene calls are TRBV18 and TRBJ2-2, with D tentatively TRBD2 (6 bases). The CDR3 is made up of 16 amino acids. The germline gives CDR1 KGHSH, CDR2 LQKENI. V dropped 3 bases and J dropped 5 bases, with 16 bases sitting between them. The CDR3 here is CASSPPVGSDTGELFF. The CDR3 coding sequence is TGTGCCAGCTCACCCCCCGTCGGGAGCGATACCGGGGAGCTGTTTTTT. Together with reference TRBV18 and TRBJ2-2, the CDR3 gives the full variable domain: NAGVMQNPRHLVRRRGQEARLRCSPMKGHSHVYWYRQLPEEGLKFMVYLQKENIIDESGMPKERFSAEFPKEGPSILRIQQVVRGDSAAYFCASSPPVGSDTGELFFGEGSRLTVL.